These 24 T cell receptor beta chains were all obtained from the same sample, sequenced in a study of blood T cell repertoires in COVID-19. Generated by immunoSEQ multiplex PCR, the TCRdb table keeps only in-frame clones and is missing some. The sample contains more than 250,000 clones, 85% to 90% of which appear only once. Sequenced sample: peripheral blood. These receptors were taken from a woman between 45 and 60 years old with COVID-19, enrolled during active disease.

V usage is TRBV7-2 and J usage is TRBJ2-7, with TRBD1 identical over 8 bases. Trimming took 2 bases from V and 2 from J; bases not matched to a gene: 8. The CDR3 contains 16 residues. Germline V gene data show CDR1 as SGHTA and CDR2 as FQGNSA. CDR3 residues: CASSLTGTGLPYEQYF. The CDR3 coding sequence is TGTGCCAGCAGCTTAACAGGGACAGGCCTCCCCTACGAGCAGTACTTC.

V and J are TRBV6-4 and TRBJ1-5; no firm D call. The germline V gene has CDR1 MRHNA and CDR2 SNTAGT. This CDR3 contains 16 residues. Trimming cost V 1 base and J 6 bases, with 16 bases left between them. The CDR3 sequence: CASSDWPVHAAQPQHF. CDR3 DNA: TGTGCCAGCAGTGACTGGCCAGTCCACGCGGCTCAGCCCCAGCATTTT.

This chain joins TRBV19 and TRBJ2-1; 14 bases line up with TRBD2. Germline CDR1 reads LNHDA; CDR2 reads SQIVND (reference sequence). V trimming: 6 bases; J trimming: 6 bases; junction bases outside the gene matches: 4. The CDR3 covers 15 residues. The CDR3 loop reads CASRMTSGRANEQFF. The CDR3 DNA reads as TGTGCCAGTAGGATGACTAGCGGGAGGGCCAATGAGCAGTTCTTC.

The gene calls are TRBV11-3 and TRBJ1-4, with unresolved D. The germline V and J ends were trimmed by 6 bases and 8 bases, with 13 bases remaining between them. Germline CDR1 SGHNT, CDR2 YENEEA. The CDR3 sequence is 13 residues long. The CDR3 DNA is TGTGCCAGCAGACGCCCCCCCGGGGAAAAACTGTTTTTT. Its protein is CASRRPPGEKLFF.

The V and J genes are TRBV27 and TRBJ1-6, with unresolved D. The germline V and J ends were trimmed by 4 bases and 9 bases, with 22 bases remaining between them. This CDR3 contains 17 residues. Germline CDR1 reads MNHEY; CDR2 reads SMNVEV (reference sequence). Here the CDR3 reads CASSSPPLGRRGSPLHF. CDR3 sequence (DNA): TGTGCCAGCAGTTCACCACCCTTAGGGAGGCGGGGTTCACCCCTCCACTTT.

This chain uses TRBV3-1 (or the pseudogene TRBV3-2) with TRBJ1-1; D possibly corresponds to TRBD1 (6 bases). V was shortened by 6 bases and J by 0 bases, with 14 bases between the two germline ends. The CDR3 is made up of 15 amino acids. Germline CDR1 LGHDT, CDR2 YNNKEL (reference sequence). The CDR3 coding sequence is TGTGCCAGCAGTCCAGCCAACAGGGTGAACACTGAAGCTTTCTTT. Translated: CASSPANRVNTEAFF.

The chain has TRBV2 and TRBJ2-3; TRBD2 matches at 7 bases. V shed 4 bases and J 3 bases; nucleotides not matched to a gene: 7. CDR1 SNHLY and CDR2 FYNNEI come from the germline V gene. The CDR3 runs to 15 residues. This CDR3 reads CASSARTGGTDTQYF. The CDR3 DNA sequence: TGTGCCAGCAGTGCCCGGACGGGGGGTACAGATACGCAGTATTTT.

The rearrangement uses TRBV7-9 and TRBJ2-2, with D hard to call. V shed 1 base and J shed 5 bases, with 11 bases lying between them. The CDR3 extends over 15 amino acids. CDR1 is SEHNR and CDR2 is FQNEAQ in the germline V gene (reference sequence). CDR3: CASSLVLPGTGELFF. The CDR3 DNA reads TGTGCCAGCAGCTTAGTTCTCCCAGGAACCGGGGAGCTGTTTTTT.

The CDR3 spells CAISESLDRENTIYF. The CDR3 region has the DNA TGTGCCATCAGTGAGTCGTTGGACAGGGAAAACACCATATATTTT. The chain is built from TRBV10-3 and TRBJ1-3, with 8 bases identical to TRBD1. The CDR3 has 15 residues. V lost 0 bases and J lost 6; bases outside the gene matches: 4. Germline CDR1 ENHRY, CDR2 SYGVKD.

CDR3 coding DNA: TGTGCCAGCAGCTCGCTAGACGGGGGGCACTTGATCGAGCAGTACTTC. Its translation is CASSSLDGGHLIEQYF. The chain has TRBV28 and TRBJ2-7; D is possibly TRBD2 (7 bases). The CDR3 covers 16 residues. Germline CDR1 is MDHEN and CDR2 is SYDVKM. Trimming took 6 bases from V and 6 from J, leaving 24 bases between them.

The V gene is TRBV27, the J gene TRBJ1-1, with 9 bases lining up with TRBD1. This CDR3 region has 14 residues. With V trimmed by 7 bases and J by 4 bases, 7 bases remained unmatched. Per the germline V gene, CDR1 is MNHEY and CDR2 is SMNVEV (reference sequence). Written as DNA, the CDR3 is TGTGCCAGCAATAACAGGGGGCACGGCACTGAAGCTTTCTTT. Amino acid sequence: CASNNRGHGTEAFF.

J is TRBJ2-7 and V is TRBV5-1; 8 bases line up with TRBD2. Per germline, CDR1 SGHRS and CDR2 YFSETQ. The V segment lost 3 bases and the J segment 1 base; nucleotides outside the gene matches: 6. This CDR3 spans 15 amino acids. The CDR3 here is CASSYQREKSYEQYF. In DNA, the CDR3 is TGCGCCAGCAGCTACCAGCGGGAGAAGTCCTACGAGCAGTACTTC.

This clone was recorded only once. This chain joins TRBV27 and TRBJ2-3; TRBD2 might be the D (6 bases). Trimming removed 5 bases at V and 2 bases at J, with 14 bases between. Germline V gene lookup returns CDR1 MNHEY and CDR2 SMNVEV (reference sequence). The CDR3 spans 15 residues. CDR3 loop: CASSPMGLYTDTQYF. In nucleotides, the CDR3 is TGTGCCAGCAGTCCCATGGGACTTTACACAGATACGCAGTATTTT.

The chain uses TRBV29-1 and TRBJ2-7, with TRBD1 matching 9 bases. The V gene's germline CDR1 is SQVTM and CDR2 ANQGSEA. This CDR3 is built from 12 residues. V shed 7 bases and J 4 bases; nucleotides not matched to a gene: 5. This chain's CDR3 is CSGRTGAYEQYF. CDR3 nucleotides: TGCAGCGGCAGGACAGGGGCTTACGAGCAGTACTTC.

The rearrangement uses TRBV18 and TRBJ1-1, with D maybe TRBD1 (5 bases). The CDR3 is 15 amino acids. Germline CDR1 KGHSH, CDR2 LQKENI. Trimming shortened V by 3 bases and J by 4 bases, and 15 bases separated the two germline ends. The CDR3 sequence: CASSPYQGSPTEAFF. CDR3 nucleotides: TGTGCCAGCTCACCTTACCAGGGCTCCCCCACTGAAGCTTTCTTT.

The chain uses TRBV27 and TRBJ1-2; D not resolved. V was cut by 3 bases and J by 0 bases, with 11 bases left in between. The CDR3 loop spans 15 amino acids. From germline, CDR1 is MNHEY and CDR2 SMNVEV (reference sequence). CDR3 region: CASSFLDDTNYGYTF. CDR3 nucleotides: TGTGCCAGCAGTTTCCTAGACGATACTAACTATGGCTACACCTTC.

V and J are TRBV27 and TRBJ1-2, with D possibly TRBD1 on 5 matching bases. V was clipped by 0 bases and J by 8 bases, with 10 bases between them. The CDR3 extends over 13 amino acids. Per the germline V gene, CDR1 is MNHEY and CDR2 is SMNVEV (reference sequence). The CDR3 DNA sequence: TGTGCCAGCAGTTTATCGGGGGAGGGCGGCTACACCTTC. Translation gives CASSLSGEGGYTF.

The chain employs TRBV7-2 and TRBJ2-7, with D tentatively TRBD2 (5 bases). This CDR3 is built from 15 residues. V shed 5 bases and J shed 7 bases, with 21 bases lying between them. CDR1 and CDR2 (germline): SGHTA, FQGNSA. The CDR3 DNA reads as TGTGCCAGCAGCCCCTACGGGATGCACGGTGAGGAGCAGTACTTC. This encodes CASSPYGMHGEEQYF. Complete variable domain (other parts from reference TRBV7-2 and TRBJ2-7): GAGVSQSPSNKVTEKGKDVELRCDPISGHTALYWYRQSLGQGLEFLIYFQGNSAPDKSGLPSDRFSAERTGGSVSTLTIQRTQQEDSAVYLCASSPYGMHGEEQYFGPGTRLTVT.

This chain uses TRBV15 with TRBJ1-6; possible D gene TRBD1, 5 bases. Deletions cut 0 bases from V and 5 bases from J, with 8 bases between. In germline, CDR1 is LNHNV, CDR2 YYDKDF (reference sequence). This CDR3 contains 15 residues. The CDR3 loop is CATSRDRRDNSPLHF. CDR3 in DNA: TGTGCCACCAGCAGAGATCGCAGGGATAATTCACCCCTCCACTTT. The variable domain in full, with the rest retrieved from reference TRBV15 and TRBJ1-6, is DAMVIQNPRYQVTQFGKPVTLSCSQTLNHNVMYWYQQKSSQAPKLLFHYYDKDFNNEADTPDNFQSRRPNTSFCFLDIRSPGLGDTAMYLCATSRDRRDNSPLHFGNGTRLTVT.

The chain carries TRBV5-8 and TRBJ1-5, with 9 positions matching TRBD1. Trimming cost V 4 bases and J 1 base; bases outside gene matches: 9. The CDR3 extends over 17 amino acids. CDR1 is SGHTS and CDR2 is YDEGEE in the germline V gene. Here the CDR3 reads CASSAPGTGLSNQPQHF. The CDR3 coding sequence is TGTGCCAGCAGCGCTCCCGGGACAGGGCTGAGCAATCAGCCCCAGCATTTT.

The gene calls are TRBV6-5 and TRBJ1-1; D possibly corresponds to TRBD1 (6 bases). Germline values: CDR1 MNHEY, CDR2 SVGAGI. The V end was cut by 7 bases, the J end by 8 bases, with 17 bases between. The CDR3 extends over 13 amino acids. In DNA form, the CDR3 reads TGTGCCAGCATACGACAGGCAACGGGAGAAGCTTTCTTT. Translated: CASIRQATGEAFF.

This rearrangement joins TRBV19 to TRBJ2-1; D not certain. The germline gives CDR1 LNHDA, CDR2 SQIVND (reference sequence). The CDR3 loop spans 13 amino acids. V dropped 4 bases and J dropped 4 bases, with 8 bases sitting between them. The CDR3 sequence: CASSTKLYNEQFF. CDR3 sequence (DNA): TGTGCCAGTAGTACCAAGCTATACAATGAGCAGTTCTTC. The entire variable domain, with the rest obtained from reference TRBV19 and TRBJ2-1, is as follows: DGGITQSPKYLFRKEGQNVTLSCEQNLNHDAMYWYRQDPGQGLRLIYYSQIVNDFQKGDIAEGYSVSREKKESFPLTVTSAQKNPTAFYLCASSTKLYNEQFFGPGTRLTVL.

The rearrangement links TRBV6-1 to TRBJ2-7, with 13 positions matching TRBD2. V dropped 4 bases and J dropped 5; count of bases not matched to a gene: 11. Germline CDR1 and CDR2: MNHNS and SASEGT. The CDR3 runs 17 residues. The CDR3 loop is CASSAERGLAGSHEQYF. CDR3 DNA: TGTGCCAGCAGTGCCGAGAGGGGACTAGCGGGGAGTCACGAGCAGTACTTC.

This clone occurred once. This chain uses TRBV19 with TRBJ1-5; D ambiguous. The V end was cut by 7 bases, the J end by 5 bases, with 9 bases between. CDR1 and CDR2 (germline): LNHDA, SQIVND (reference sequence). The CDR3 extends over 12 amino acids. In DNA, the CDR3 is TGTGCCAGTATAGGAGGTCATCAGCCCCAGCATTTT. Amino acids: CASIGGHQPQHF.